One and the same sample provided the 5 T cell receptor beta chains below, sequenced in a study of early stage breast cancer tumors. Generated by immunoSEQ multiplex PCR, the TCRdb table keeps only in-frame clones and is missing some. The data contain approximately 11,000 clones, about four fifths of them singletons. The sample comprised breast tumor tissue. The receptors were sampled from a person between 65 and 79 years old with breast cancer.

CDR3: CASSLLAVNTEAFF. DNA of the CDR3: TGTGCCAGCAGTCTTCTGGCCGTGAACACTGAAGCTTTCTTT. The V gene is TRBV27, the J gene TRBJ1-1; D not resolved. The CDR3 totals 14 residues. Trimming cost V 5 bases and J 0 bases, with 10 bases left between them. Germline V CDR1 and CDR2: MNHEY, SMNVEV (reference sequence).

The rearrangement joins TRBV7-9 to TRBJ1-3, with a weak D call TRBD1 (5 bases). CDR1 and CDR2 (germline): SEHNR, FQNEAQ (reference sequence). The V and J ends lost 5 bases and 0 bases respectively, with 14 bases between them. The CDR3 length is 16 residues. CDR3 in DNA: TGTGCCAGCAGCGGTTTTAGGGGAAGCTCTGGAAACACCATATATTTT. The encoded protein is CASSGFRGSSGNTIYF.

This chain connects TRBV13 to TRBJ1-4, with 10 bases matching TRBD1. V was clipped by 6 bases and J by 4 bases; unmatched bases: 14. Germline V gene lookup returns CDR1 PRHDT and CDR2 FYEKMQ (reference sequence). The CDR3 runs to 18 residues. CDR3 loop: CASRPAPGQGTYNEKLFF. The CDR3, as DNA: TGTGCCAGCAGACCCGCCCCGGGACAGGGGACGTATAATGAAAAACTGTTTTTT.

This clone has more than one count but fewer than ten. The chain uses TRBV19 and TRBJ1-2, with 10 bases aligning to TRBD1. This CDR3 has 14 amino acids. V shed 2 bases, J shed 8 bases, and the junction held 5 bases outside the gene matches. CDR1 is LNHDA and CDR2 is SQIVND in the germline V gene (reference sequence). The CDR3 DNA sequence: TGTGCCAGTAGTATACCGGGACAGGGGATGGGCTACACCTTC. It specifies CASSIPGQGMGYTF.

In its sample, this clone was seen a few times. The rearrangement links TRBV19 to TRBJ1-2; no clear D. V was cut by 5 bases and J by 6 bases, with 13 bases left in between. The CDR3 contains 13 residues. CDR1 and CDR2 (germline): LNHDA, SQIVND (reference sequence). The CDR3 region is CASSAAVPDGYTF. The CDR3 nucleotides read TGTGCCAGTAGTGCGGCAGTCCCGGATGGCTACACCTTC. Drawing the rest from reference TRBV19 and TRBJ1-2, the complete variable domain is DGGITQSPKYLFRKEGQNVTLSCEQNLNHDAMYWYRQDPGQGLRLIYYSQIVNDFQKGDIAEGYSVSREKKESFPLTVTSAQKNPTAFYLCASSAAVPDGYTFGSGTRLTVV.